This entry lists 15 T cell receptor beta chains sequenced from one sample in a study of blood T cell repertoires in COVID-19. Clones were read by immunoSEQ multiplex PCR, and TCRdb kept only the in-frame ones, dropping some. The data show about 340,000 clones, 87% seen once. The sample was peripheral blood. Source of these receptors: a woman aged 45-59 years with COVID-19, enrolled during active disease.

The V call is TRBV29-1, the J call TRBJ1-3, with D uncertain. The V end was cut by 6 bases, the J end by 4 bases, with 7 bases between. The CDR3 consists of 11 residues. Germline values: CDR1 SQVTM, CDR2 ANQGSEA. The CDR3 is CSVESGNTIYF. In DNA form, the CDR3 reads TGCAGCGTGGAGAGCGGAAACACCATATATTTT.

The rearrangement joins TRBV10-3 to TRBJ1-3, with D perhaps matching TRBD1 (6 bases). Germline lookup yields CDR1 ENHRY and CDR2 SYGVKD. Deletions cut 3 bases from V and 3 bases from J, with 9 bases between. The CDR3 extends over 14 amino acids. CDR3 bases: TGTGCCATCAGTGAATACAGGGATGGAAACACCATATATTTT. Encoded protein: CAISEYRDGNTIYF.

This clone turned up a few times. The genes are TRBV11-2 and TRBJ2-2; TRBD1 is a possible D gene (6 bases). Between the trimmed V and J ends, which lost 2 bases and 1 base, there was a span of 11 bases. The germline CDR1 and CDR2 sequences are SGHAT and FQNNGV. CDR3 length: 16 amino acids. The CDR3 DNA reads as TGTGCCAGCAGCTTACCGGGACAAATGAACACCGGGGAGCTGTTTTTT. It specifies CASSLPGQMNTGELFF.

V and J are TRBV7-2 and TRBJ1-1; the match to TRBD1 covers 7 bases. Losses at the gene ends were 5 bases for V and 7 bases for J; bases not matched to a gene: 7. The CDR3 has 13 residues. Per the germline V gene, CDR1 is SGHTA and CDR2 is FQGNSA. CDR3 DNA: TGTGCCAGCAGCCAGGCGAGACAGGGTGAAGCTTTCTTT. Amino acid sequence: CASSQARQGEAFF. The variable domain in full, completed from reference TRBV7-2 and TRBJ1-1, reads GAGVSQSPSNKVTEKGKDVELRCDPISGHTALYWYRQSLGQGLEFLIYFQGNSAPDKSGLPSDRFSAERTGGSVSTLTIQRTQQEDSAVYLCASSQARQGEAFFGQGTRLTVV.

The chain employs TRBV7-2 and TRBJ2-2; 10 nucleotides match TRBD2. This CDR3 spans 15 amino acids. Germline values: CDR1 SGHTA, CDR2 FQGNSA. Trimming cost V 2 bases and J 6 bases; bases outside gene matches: 3. Written as DNA, the CDR3 is TGTGCCAGCAGCTTAAGAGCGGGAGGGGCCGGGGAGCTGTTTTTT. Protein sequence: CASSLRAGGAGELFF.

The chain joins TRBV6-4 to TRBJ2-1; TRBD2 might be the D (5 bases). The CDR3 contains 13 residues. The V gene's germline CDR1 is MRHNA and CDR2 SNTAGT. V was trimmed by 5 bases and J by 7 bases, leaving 12 bases between them. The CDR3 reads CASSYSSENEQFF. DNA for the CDR3: TGTGCCAGCAGTTACAGTAGCGAAAATGAGCAGTTCTTC.

The rearrangement links TRBV6-5 to TRBJ2-1; 7 bases agree with TRBD2. This CDR3 contains 13 residues. Unmatched junction bases numbered 5, after V lost 6 bases and J lost 6 bases. Per germline, CDR1 MNHEY and CDR2 SVGAGI. The CDR3 nucleotides read TGTGCCAGCAGGTCCCCGGGGGGCAATGAGCAGTTCTTC. This codes for CASRSPGGNEQFF.

V and J are TRBV5-1 and TRBJ2-7, with 10 bases fitting TRBD1. J gave up 2 bases and V 3 bases, and 2 bases lay outside the gene matches. The CDR3 runs 14 residues. Germline values: CDR1 SGHRS, CDR2 YFSETQ. The CDR3 coding sequence is TGCGCCAGCAGCTACGACAGGGGGCCCTACGAGCAGTACTTC. Encoded protein: CASSYDRGPYEQYF. Complete variable domain (other parts from reference TRBV5-1 and TRBJ2-7): KAGVTQTPRYLIKTRGQQVTLSCSPISGHRSVSWYQQTPGQGLQFLFEYFSETQRNKGNFPGRFSGRQFSNSRSEMNVSTLELGDSALYLCASSYDRGPYEQYFGPGTRLTVT.

The gene calls are TRBV29-1 and TRBJ1-1; TRBD1 matches 7 bases. CDR1 SQVTM and CDR2 ANQGSEA come from the germline V gene. There are 12 residues in the CDR3. V gave up 7 bases and J gave up 3 bases; unmatched junction bases: 5. CDR3 coding DNA: TGCAGCGCTGGGCAGGGGGACACTGAAGCTTTCTTT. Protein: CSAGQGDTEAFF. Together with reference TRBV29-1 and TRBJ1-1, the CDR3 gives the full variable domain: SAVISQKPSRDICQRGTSLTIQCQVDSQVTMMFWYRQQPGQSLTLIATANQGSEATYESGFVIDKFPISRPNLTFSTLTVSNMSPEDSSIYLCSAGQGDTEAFFGQGTRLTVV.

This clone appeared once. The chain is built from TRBV18 and TRBJ2-4; D gene ambiguous. CDR1 and CDR2 from the germline V gene are KGHSH and LQKENI. With 3 bases removed from V and 8 bases from J, the gap between germline ends came to 11 bases. The CDR3 is 13 amino acids. The CDR3 DNA is TGTGCCAGCTCACCGCCTACCTCGGACATTCAGTACTTC. It translates to CASSPPTSDIQYF. Full variable domain (remainder filled in from reference TRBV18 and TRBJ2-4): NAGVMQNPRHLVRRRGQEARLRCSPMKGHSHVYWYRQLPEEGLKFMVYLQKENIIDESGMPKERFSAEFPKEGPSILRIQQVVRGDSAAYFCASSPPTSDIQYFGAGTRLSVL.

The chain links TRBV6-5 to TRBJ2-7; D possibly corresponds to TRBD1 (5 bases). The V gene's germline CDR1 is MNHEY and CDR2 SVGAGI. Trimming took off 0 bases at V and 6 bases at J, with 15 bases between the two ends. This CDR3 is built from 15 residues. The CDR3 nucleotides read TGTGCCAGCAGTTACTCTCAGGGAACGGCTTCCGAGCAGTACTTC. Translated: CASSYSQGTASEQYF.

The gene calls are TRBV7-2 and TRBJ1-2; no firm D call. Germline V gene lookup returns CDR1 SGHTA and CDR2 FQGNSA. V was shortened by 5 bases and J by 1 base, with 5 bases between the two germline ends. This CDR3 contains 12 residues. CDR3 amino acids: CASSVRNYGYTF. DNA for the CDR3: TGTGCCAGCAGCGTCCGTAACTATGGCTACACCTTC.

J is TRBJ1-6 and V is TRBV25-1; no clear D gene. Germline values: CDR1 MGHDK, CDR2 SYGVNS. CDR3 length equals 12 residues. V was pared by 8 bases and J by 7 bases, with 9 bases between. Here the CDR3 DNA reads TGTGCCAGCCAGGAATTAAATTCACCCCTCCACTTT. This codes for CASQELNSPLHF.

The CDR3 bases are TGTGCCAGCAGCTTGTCCGGGACAGGGGAGCAGCCCCAGCATTTT. Its protein is CASSLSGTGEQPQHF. This rearrangement joins TRBV7-9 to TRBJ1-5; 10 nucleotides align to TRBD1. The V segment lost 3 bases and the J segment 7 bases; nucleotides outside the gene matches: 6. The CDR3 has 15 residues. CDR1 and CDR2 (germline): SEHNR, FQNEAQ (reference sequence).

The chain joins TRBV7-3 to TRBJ2-5, with 9 bases matching TRBD1. The V and J ends lost 5 bases and 5 bases, in that order; junction bases with no gene match: 12. The CDR3 contains 16 residues. The germline gives CDR1 SGHTA, CDR2 FQGTGA. The chain's CDR3 is CASSTQGQGRLETQYF. The CDR3 nucleotides are TGTGCCAGCAGCACCCAGGGACAGGGTCGGTTGGAGACCCAGTACTTC.